These T cell receptor beta chains were read from a single sample in a study of OX40 agonist ivuxolimab in advanced cancers. The assay was immunoSEQ multiplex PCR, and TCRdb's table has in-frame clones only and misses some. This table has about 69,000 clones, roughly nine tenths appearing once. The sequencing used CD4+ or CD8+ T cells sorted from blood, collected in a trial of the OX40 agonist ivuxolimab. These receptors were collected from an adult with an advanced solid tumor such as melanoma, head and neck, liver or kidney cancer. Both conserved end residues are part of each CDR3. The D gene is left open where the match is weak. Not every row has a clone size; where given, it reads once, few, many or a size class.

TRBD1	TRBJ1-1	NA	TRBV7-6	CASSAGQGNTEAFF	TGTGCCAGCAGCGCGGGACAGGGGAACACTGAAGCTTTCTTT
NA	TRBJ1-4	NA	TRBV28	CASSSGTGMGEKLFF	TGTGCCAGCAGTTCTGGAACAGGGATGGGCGAAAAACTGTTTTTT
TRBD2	TRBJ2-3	NA	TRBV6-4	CASSPGLAGGPDTQYF	TGTGCCAGCAGTCCCGGACTAGCGGGAGGACCAGATACGCAGTATTTT
TRBD2	TRBJ2-3	NA	TRBV5-1	CASSSLAGASTDTQYF	TGCGCCAGCAGCTCCCTAGCGGGTGCTAGCACAGATACGCAGTATTTT
NA	TRBJ1-4	NA	TRBV10-3	CAIRDSRATNEKLFF	TGTGCCATCAGGGATTCCAGGGCAACTAATGAAAAACTGTTTTTT
NA	TRBJ1-3	NA	TRBV29-1	CSVGTNGNTIYF	TGCAGCGTTGGGACAAACGGAAACACCATATATTTT
NA	TRBJ1-4	NA	TRBV19	CASSIMRLATNEKLFF	TGTGCCAGTAGTATAATGCGGCTTGCAACTAATGAAAAACTGTTTTTT
NA	TRBJ2-1	once	TRBV2	CASPLGVSYNEQFF	TGTGCCAGCCCCCTGGGTGTCTCCTACAATGAGCAGTTCTTC
NA	TRBJ2-3	NA	TRBV5-4	CASSYSRDWTDTQYF	TGTGCCAGCAGCTATAGCAGGGATTGGACAGATACGCAGTATTTT
NA	TRBJ2-1	NA	TRBV7-9	CASSLGSSSYNEQFF	TGTGCCAGCAGCTTAGGGTCTAGCTCCTACAATGAGCAGTTCTTC
TRBD2	TRBJ2-7	NA	TRBV4-2	CASSQLWTSSFEQYF	TGTGCCAGCAGCCAACTCTGGACTAGTTCTTTCGAGCAGTACTTC
NA	TRBJ2-7	NA	TRBV6-1	CASSDVRGPMFREQYF	TGTGCCAGCAGTGACGTGAGGGGACCGATGTTCCGCGAGCAGTACTTC
NA	TRBJ1-1	NA	TRBV28	CASSPGGNTEAFF	TGTGCCAGCAGCCCGGGGGGGAACACTGAAGCTTTCTTT
TRBD2	TRBJ2-6	NA	TRBV5-1	CASSLGLAGTLSSGANVLTF	TGCGCCAGCAGCCTGGGACTAGCGGGAACGTTAAGCTCTGGGGCCAACGTCCTGACTTTC
NA	TRBJ1-1	NA	TRBV10-3	CAISDPRKLMNTEAFF	TGTGCCATCAGTGACCCTCGGAAGCTTATGAACACTGAAGCTTTCTTT
TRBD2	TRBJ2-1	NA	TRBV14	CASSHDPGLAGVNEQFF	TGTGCCAGCAGCCACGATCCGGGACTAGCGGGAGTCAATGAGCAGTTCTTC
NA	TRBJ1-4	NA	TRBV21-1	CASSPSQRWEKLFF	TGTGCCAGCAGCCCGTCCCAGCGTTGGGAAAAACTGTTTTTT
TRBD1	TRBJ1-2	once	TRBV5-1	CASSFGTGYDGYTF	TGCGCCAGCAGCTTCGGGACAGGTTATGATGGCTACACCTTC
TRBD2	TRBJ2-7	NA	TRBV15	CATSPRGGTYEQYF	TGTGCCACCAGCCCTCGCGGGGGGACCTACGAGCAGTACTTC
TRBD1	TRBJ2-1	NA	TRBV12-5	CASGPDRGGLVFNEQFF	TGTGCTAGTGGTCCGGACAGGGGGGGACTAGTGTTCAATGAGCAGTTCTTC
NA	TRBJ2-5	NA	TRBV5-1	CASSLAPDRETQYF	TGCGCCAGCAGCTTGGCCCCAGATAGGGAGACCCAGTACTTC